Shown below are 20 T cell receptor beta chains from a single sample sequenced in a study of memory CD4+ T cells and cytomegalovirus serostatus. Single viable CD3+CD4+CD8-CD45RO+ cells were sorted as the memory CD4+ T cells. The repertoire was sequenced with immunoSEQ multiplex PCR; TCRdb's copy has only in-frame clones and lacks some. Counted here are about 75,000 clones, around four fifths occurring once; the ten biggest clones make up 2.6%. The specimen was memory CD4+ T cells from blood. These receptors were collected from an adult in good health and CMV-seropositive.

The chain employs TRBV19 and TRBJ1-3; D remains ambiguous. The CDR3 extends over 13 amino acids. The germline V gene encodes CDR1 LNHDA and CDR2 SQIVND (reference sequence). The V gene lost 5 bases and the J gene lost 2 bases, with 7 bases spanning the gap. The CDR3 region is CASSQGTGNTIYF. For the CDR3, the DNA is TGTGCCAGTAGTCAAGGGACTGGAAACACCATATATTTT.

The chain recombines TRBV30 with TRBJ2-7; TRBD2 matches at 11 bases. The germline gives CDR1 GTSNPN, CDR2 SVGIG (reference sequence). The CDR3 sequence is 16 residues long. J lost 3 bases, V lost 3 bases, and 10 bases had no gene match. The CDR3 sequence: CAWRNFGLAGDYEQYF. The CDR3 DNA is TGTGCCTGGAGAAACTTCGGACTAGCGGGTGACTACGAGCAGTACTTC.

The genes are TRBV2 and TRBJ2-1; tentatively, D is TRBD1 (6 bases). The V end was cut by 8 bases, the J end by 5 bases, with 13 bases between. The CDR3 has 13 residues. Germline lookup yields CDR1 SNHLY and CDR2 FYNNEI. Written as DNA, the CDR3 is TGTGCCAGCTTGAGACAGGAGAACAATGAGCAGTTCTTC. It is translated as CASLRQENNEQFF. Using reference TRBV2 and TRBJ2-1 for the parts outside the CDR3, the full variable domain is EPEVTQTPSHQVTQMGQEVILRCVPISNHLYFYWYRQILGQKVEFLVSFYNNEISEKSEIFDDQFSVERPDGSNFTLKIRSTKLEDSAMYFCASLRQENNEQFFGPGTRLTVL.

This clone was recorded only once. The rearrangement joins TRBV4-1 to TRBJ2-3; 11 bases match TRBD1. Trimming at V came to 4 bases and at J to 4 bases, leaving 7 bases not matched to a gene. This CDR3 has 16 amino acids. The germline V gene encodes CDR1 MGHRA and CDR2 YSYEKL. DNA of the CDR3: TGCGCCAGCAGCCGGACTCCGGGACAGGGGGCAGATACGCAGTATTTT. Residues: CASSRTPGQGADTQYF.

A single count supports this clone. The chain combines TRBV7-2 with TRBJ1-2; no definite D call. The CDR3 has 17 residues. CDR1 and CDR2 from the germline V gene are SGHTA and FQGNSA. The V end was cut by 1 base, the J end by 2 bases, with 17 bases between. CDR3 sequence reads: CASSLGPTETFNYGYTF. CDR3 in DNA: TGTGCCAGCAGCTTAGGACCCACAGAAACTTTCAACTATGGCTACACCTTC.

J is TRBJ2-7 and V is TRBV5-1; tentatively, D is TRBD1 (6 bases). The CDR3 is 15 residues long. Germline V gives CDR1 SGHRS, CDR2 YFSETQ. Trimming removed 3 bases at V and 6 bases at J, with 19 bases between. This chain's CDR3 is CASSSMTGQGTEQYF. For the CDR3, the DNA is TGCGCCAGCAGCTCAATGACAGGCCAGGGCACCGAGCAGTACTTC.

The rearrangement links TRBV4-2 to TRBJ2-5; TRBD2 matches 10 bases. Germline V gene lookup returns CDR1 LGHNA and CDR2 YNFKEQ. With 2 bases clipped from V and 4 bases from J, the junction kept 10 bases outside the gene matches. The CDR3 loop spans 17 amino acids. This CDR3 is CASSQSGGDSGGETQYF. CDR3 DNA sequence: TGTGCCAGCAGCCAAAGCGGGGGGGACTCCGGAGGAGAGACCCAGTACTTC.

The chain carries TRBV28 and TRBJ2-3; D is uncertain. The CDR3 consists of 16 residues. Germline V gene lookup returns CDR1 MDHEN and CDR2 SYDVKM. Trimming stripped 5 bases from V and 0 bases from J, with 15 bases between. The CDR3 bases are TGTGCCAGCAGTCCCCCCCCAGTGGCCAGCACAGATACGCAGTATTTT. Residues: CASSPPPVASTDTQYF.

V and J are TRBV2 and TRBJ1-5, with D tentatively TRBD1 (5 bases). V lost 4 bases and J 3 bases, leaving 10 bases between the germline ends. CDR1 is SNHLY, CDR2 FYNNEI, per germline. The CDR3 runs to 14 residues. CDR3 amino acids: CASSVQEVNQPQHF. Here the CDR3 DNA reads TGTGCCAGCAGTGTACAGGAGGTCAATCAGCCCCAGCATTTT.

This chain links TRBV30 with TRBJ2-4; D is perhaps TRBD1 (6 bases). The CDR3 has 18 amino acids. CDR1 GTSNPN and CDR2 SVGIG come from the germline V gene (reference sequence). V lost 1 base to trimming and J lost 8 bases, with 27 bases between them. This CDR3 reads CAWSASGLRGSKWHIQYF. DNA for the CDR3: TGTGCCTGGAGTGCCTCGGGCCTGAGGGGGTCAAAGTGGCACATTCAGTACTTC.

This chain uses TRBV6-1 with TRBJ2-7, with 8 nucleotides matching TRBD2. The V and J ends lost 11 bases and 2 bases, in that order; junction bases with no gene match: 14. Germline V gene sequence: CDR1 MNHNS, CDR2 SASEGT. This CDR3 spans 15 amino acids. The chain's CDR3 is CAVDKTGRGPYEQYF. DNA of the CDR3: TGTGCCGTGGACAAAACCGGGAGGGGCCCCTACGAGCAGTACTTC.

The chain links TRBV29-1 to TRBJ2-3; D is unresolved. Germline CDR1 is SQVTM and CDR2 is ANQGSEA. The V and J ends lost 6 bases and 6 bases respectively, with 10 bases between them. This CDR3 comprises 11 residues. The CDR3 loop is CSVRVVDTQYF. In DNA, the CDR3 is TGCAGCGTGCGAGTAGTGGATACGCAGTATTTT.

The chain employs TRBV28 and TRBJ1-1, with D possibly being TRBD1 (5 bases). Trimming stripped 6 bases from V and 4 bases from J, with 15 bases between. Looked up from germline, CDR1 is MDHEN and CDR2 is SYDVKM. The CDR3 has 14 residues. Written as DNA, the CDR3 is TGTGCCAGCAGCCCAGGGTTCGAAGCCACTGAAGCTTTCTTT. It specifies CASSPGFEATEAFF.

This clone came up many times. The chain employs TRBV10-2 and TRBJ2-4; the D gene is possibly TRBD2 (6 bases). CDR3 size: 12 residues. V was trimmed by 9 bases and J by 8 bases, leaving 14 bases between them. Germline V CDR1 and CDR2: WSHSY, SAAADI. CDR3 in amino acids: CASRLEGDIQYF. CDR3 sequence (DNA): TGCGCCAGTCGACTAGAAGGAGACATTCAGTACTTC.

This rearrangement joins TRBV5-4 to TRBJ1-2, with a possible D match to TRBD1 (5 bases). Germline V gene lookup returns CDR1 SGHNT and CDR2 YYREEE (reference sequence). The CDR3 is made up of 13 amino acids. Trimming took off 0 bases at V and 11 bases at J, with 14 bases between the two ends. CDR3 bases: TGTGCCAGCAGCTTGGGGGCAGGGTCTCCTTACACCTTC. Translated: CASSLGAGSPYTF.

The CDR3 coding sequence is TGTGCCAGCAGCTTTGGGTCAACAGGAAAACCTGAAGCTTTCTTT. Protein product: CASSFGSTGKPEAFF. This chain connects TRBV7-2 to TRBJ1-1, with D possibly TRBD1 on 5 matching bases. CDR1 and CDR2 (germline): SGHTA, FQGNSA. V was pared by 3 bases and J by 6 bases, with 17 bases between. There are 15 residues in the CDR3.

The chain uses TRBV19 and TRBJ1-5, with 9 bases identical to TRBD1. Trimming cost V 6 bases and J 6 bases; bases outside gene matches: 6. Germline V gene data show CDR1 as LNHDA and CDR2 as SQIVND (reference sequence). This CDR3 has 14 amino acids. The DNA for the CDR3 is TGTGCCAGTAGCCCCACAGGGGGCGTTCAGCCCCAGCATTTT. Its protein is CASSPTGGVQPQHF.

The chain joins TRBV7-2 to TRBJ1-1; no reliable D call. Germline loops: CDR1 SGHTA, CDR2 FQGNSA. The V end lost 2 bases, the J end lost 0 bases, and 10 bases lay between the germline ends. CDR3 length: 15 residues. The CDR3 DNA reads TGTGCCAGCAGCTTATCGGCCACGATGAACACTGAAGCTTTCTTT. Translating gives CASSLSATMNTEAFF.

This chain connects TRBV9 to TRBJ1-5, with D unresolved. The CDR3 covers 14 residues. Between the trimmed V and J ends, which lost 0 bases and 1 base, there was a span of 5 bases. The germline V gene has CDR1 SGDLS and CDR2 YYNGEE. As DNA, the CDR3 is TGTGCCAGCAGCGTAGATAACAGCAATCAGCCCCAGCATTTT. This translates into CASSVDNSNQPQHF.

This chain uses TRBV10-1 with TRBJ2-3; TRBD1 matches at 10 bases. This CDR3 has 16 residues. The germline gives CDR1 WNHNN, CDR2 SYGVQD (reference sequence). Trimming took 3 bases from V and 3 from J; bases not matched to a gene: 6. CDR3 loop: CASSDPGQGPTDTQYF. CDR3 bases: TGCGCCAGCAGTGACCCGGGACAGGGGCCAACAGATACGCAGTATTTT.